One sample yielded the 3 T cell receptor beta chains listed below, sequenced in a study of T cells in Graves' hyperthyroidism and ophthalmopathy. Regions amplified from RNA transcripts were the TCR beta CDR3 regions. TCR CDR3 regions were first amplified by RT-PCR with HTBI primers. TCRdb ran MiXCR on the multiplex PCR reads and lists one entry per CDR3 protein. Counted here are some 700,000 distinct CDR3 sequences, 17% occurring once; the ten biggest clones make up about 14%. What was sequenced was blood. The source of these receptors is a man aged 50 or older with Graves' hyperthyroidism.

This clonotype was picked up many times. The chain's CDR3 is CASTVQGADVGELFF. The CDR3 region has the DNA TGTGCCAGTACCGTACAGGGGGCAGATGTCGGGGAGCTGTTTTTT. This chain uses TRBV19 with TRBJ2-2; 9 nucleotides match TRBD1. Per germline, CDR1 LNHDA and CDR2 SQIVND (reference sequence). This CDR3 has 15 amino acids. After removal of 7 bases from V and 7 bases from J, the junction contained 10 bases not matched to a gene.

V usage is TRBV20-1 and J usage is TRBJ1-1, with unresolved D. This CDR3 has 13 residues. Trimming left V 3 bases short and J 1 base short, with 9 bases between. The V gene's germline CDR1 is DFQATT and CDR2 SNEGSKA (reference sequence). DNA for the CDR3: TGCAGTGCTAGGATTCCAGGGAACACTGAAGCTTTCTTT. It codes for CSARIPGNTEAFF.

The rearrangement joins TRBV7-9 to TRBJ2-2; no clear D. There are 15 residues in the CDR3. The germline V gene encodes CDR1 SEHNR and CDR2 FQNEAQ (reference sequence). Deletions cut 2 bases from V and 5 bases from J, with 12 bases between. The chain's CDR3 is CASSLSFWGTGELFF. The CDR3 coding sequence is TGTGCCAGCAGCTTAAGTTTCTGGGGAACCGGGGAGCTGTTTTTT.